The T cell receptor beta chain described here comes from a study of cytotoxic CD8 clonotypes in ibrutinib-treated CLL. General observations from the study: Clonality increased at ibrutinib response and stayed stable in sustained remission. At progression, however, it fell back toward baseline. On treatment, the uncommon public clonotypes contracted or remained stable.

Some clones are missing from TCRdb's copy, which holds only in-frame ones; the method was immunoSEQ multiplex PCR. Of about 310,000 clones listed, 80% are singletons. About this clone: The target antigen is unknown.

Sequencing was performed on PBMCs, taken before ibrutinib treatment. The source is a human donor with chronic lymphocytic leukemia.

Here the CDR3 reads CASSYFRGYEQYF. The CDR3 nucleotides are TGTGCCAGCAGTTATTTTCGTGGGTACGAGCAGTACTTC. The chain recombines TRBV6-5 with TRBJ2-7; D is uncertain. This CDR3 contains 13 residues. Trimming pared 3 bases from V and 4 bases from J, leaving 10 bases between. Germline CDR1 is MNHEY and CDR2 is SVGAGI.